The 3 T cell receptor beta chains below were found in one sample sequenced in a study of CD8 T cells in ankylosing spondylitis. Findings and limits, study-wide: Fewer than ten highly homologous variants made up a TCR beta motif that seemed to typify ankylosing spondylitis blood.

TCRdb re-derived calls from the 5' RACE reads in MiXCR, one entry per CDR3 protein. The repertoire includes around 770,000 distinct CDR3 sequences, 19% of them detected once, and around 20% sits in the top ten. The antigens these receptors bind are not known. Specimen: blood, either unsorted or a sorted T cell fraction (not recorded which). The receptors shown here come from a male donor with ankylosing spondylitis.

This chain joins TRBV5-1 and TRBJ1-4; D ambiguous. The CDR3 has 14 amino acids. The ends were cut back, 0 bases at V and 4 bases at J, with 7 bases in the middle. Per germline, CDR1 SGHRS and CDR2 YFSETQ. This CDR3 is CASSLEAVNEKLFF. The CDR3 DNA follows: TGCGCCAGCAGCTTGGAGGCAGTTAATGAAAAACTGTTTTTT.

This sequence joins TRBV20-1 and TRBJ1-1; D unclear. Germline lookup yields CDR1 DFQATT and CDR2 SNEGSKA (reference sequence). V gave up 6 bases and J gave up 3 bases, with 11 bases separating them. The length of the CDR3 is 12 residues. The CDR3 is CSAPVGDTEAFF. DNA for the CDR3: TGCAGTGCCCCGGTGGGAGACACTGAAGCTTTCTTT.

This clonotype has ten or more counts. The CDR3 here is CSVEPGQGINEQYF. Written as DNA, the CDR3 is TGCAGCGTTGAGCCAGGACAGGGGATCAACGAGCAGTACTTC. The V gene is TRBV29-1, the J gene TRBJ2-7; 9 nucleotides align to TRBD1. Germline V gives CDR1 SQVTM, CDR2 ANQGSEA. J lost 5 bases, V lost 3 bases, and 8 bases had no gene match. The CDR3 runs 14 residues.